This T cell receptor beta chain was recovered during a study of shared clonotypes between healthy human individuals. General study results and limits: Non-shared clonotypes were found to have lower generation probabilities than the clonotypes that were shared by all four of the sorted-subset donors. The authors sampled blood alone, and tissue repertoires likely differ. Represented diversity, genetic and exposure-history alike, was limited by few donors.

Terminally differentiated effector memory CD45RA+ cells were excluded from the naive CD8 cells, which were CD45RO-negative and positively selected for CCR7. Participating donors were healthy, HIV-negative adults free of recent acute infections or vaccinations. V was pared by 0 bases and J by 4 bases, with 7 bases between. There are 13 residues in the CDR3. Germline V gene data show CDR1 as SGHDT and CDR2 as YYEEEE. In regard to this clone: The antigen remains undetermined.

Using immunoSEQ multiplex PCR, the repertoire was profiled, and TCRdb retains in-frame clones only, with some absent. The profile shows about 610,000 clones, 90% to 97% of them singletons. V and J are TRBV5-6 and TRBJ1-1; D remains unclear. Sequenced: naive CD8+ T cells sorted from blood. This TCR was recovered from a woman in her 30s in good health. The CDR3 sequence is CASSLGDGTEAFF. The DNA of the CDR3 is TGTGCCAGCAGCTTGGGCGACGGCACTGAAGCTTTCTTT.